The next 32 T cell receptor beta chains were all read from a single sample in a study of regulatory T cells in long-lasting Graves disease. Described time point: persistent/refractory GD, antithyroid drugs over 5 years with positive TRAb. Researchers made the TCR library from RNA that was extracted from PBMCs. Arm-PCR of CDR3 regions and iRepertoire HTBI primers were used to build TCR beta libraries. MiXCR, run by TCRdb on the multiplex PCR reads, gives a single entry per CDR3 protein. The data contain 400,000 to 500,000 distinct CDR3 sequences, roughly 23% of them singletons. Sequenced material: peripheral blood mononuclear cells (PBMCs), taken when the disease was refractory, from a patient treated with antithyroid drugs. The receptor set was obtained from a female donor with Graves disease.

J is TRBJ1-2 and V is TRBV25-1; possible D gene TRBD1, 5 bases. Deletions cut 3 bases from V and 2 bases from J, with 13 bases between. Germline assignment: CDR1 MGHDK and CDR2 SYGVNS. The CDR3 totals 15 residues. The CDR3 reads CASSDSRGANYGYTF. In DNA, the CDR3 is TGTGCCAGCAGTGATTCACGGGGCGCGAACTATGGCTACACCTTC.

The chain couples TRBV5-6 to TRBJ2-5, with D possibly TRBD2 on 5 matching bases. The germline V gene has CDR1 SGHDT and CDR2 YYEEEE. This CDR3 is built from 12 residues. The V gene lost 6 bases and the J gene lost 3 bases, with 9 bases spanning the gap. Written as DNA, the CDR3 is TGTGCCAGCAACGGGATCGAAGAGACCCAGTACTTC. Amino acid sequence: CASNGIEETQYF.

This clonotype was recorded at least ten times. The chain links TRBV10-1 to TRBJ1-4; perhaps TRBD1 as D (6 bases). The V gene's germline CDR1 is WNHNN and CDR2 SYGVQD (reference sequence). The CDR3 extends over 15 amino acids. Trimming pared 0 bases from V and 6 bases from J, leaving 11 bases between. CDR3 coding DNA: TGCGCCAGCAGTGAGTCCAATCGGGGGCATGAAAAACTGTTTTTT. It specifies CASSESNRGHEKLFF.

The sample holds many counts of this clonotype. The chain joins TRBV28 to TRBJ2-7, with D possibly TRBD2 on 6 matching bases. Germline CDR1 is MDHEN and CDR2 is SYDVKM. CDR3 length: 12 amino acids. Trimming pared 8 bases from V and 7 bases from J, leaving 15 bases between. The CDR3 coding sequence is TGTGCCAGCGGACCCGCTCGGGGGGAGCAGTACTTC. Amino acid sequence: CASGPARGEQYF.

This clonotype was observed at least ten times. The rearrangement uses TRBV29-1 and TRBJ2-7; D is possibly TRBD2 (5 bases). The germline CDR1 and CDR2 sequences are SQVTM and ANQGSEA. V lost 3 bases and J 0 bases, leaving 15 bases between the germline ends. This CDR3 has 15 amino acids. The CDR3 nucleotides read TGCAGCGTTGACGCCGGCCAGCGGTCCTCCTACGAGCAGTACTTC. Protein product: CSVDAGQRSSYEQYF.

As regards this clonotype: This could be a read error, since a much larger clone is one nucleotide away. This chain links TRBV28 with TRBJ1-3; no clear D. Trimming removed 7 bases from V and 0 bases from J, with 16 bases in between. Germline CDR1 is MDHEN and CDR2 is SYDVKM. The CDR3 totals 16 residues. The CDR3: CASNPAGLGSGNTIYF. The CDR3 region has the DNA TGTGCCAGCAACCCGGCAGGTTTGGGCTCTGGAAACACCATATATTTT.

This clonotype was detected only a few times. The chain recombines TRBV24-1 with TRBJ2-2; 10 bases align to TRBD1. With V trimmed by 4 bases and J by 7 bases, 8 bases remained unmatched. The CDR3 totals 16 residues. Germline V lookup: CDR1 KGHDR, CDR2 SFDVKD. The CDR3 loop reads CATSDPGTGDGGELFF. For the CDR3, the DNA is TGTGCCACCAGTGACCCCGGGACAGGGGATGGCGGGGAGCTGTTTTTT.

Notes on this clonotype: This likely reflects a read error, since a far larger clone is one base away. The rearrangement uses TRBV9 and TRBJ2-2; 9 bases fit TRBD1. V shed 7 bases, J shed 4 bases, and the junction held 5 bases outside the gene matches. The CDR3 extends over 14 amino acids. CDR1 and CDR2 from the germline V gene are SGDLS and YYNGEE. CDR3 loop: CASSGTGPTGELFF. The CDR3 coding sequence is TGTGCCAGCTCCGGGACAGGGCCCACCGGGGAGCTGTTTTTT.

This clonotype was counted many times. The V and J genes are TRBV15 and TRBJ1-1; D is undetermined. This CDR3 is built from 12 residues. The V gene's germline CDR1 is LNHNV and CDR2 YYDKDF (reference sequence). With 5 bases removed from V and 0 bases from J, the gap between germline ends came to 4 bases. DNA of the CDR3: TGTGCCACCAGCTTCCTGAACACTGAAGCTTTCTTT. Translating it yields CATSFLNTEAFF.

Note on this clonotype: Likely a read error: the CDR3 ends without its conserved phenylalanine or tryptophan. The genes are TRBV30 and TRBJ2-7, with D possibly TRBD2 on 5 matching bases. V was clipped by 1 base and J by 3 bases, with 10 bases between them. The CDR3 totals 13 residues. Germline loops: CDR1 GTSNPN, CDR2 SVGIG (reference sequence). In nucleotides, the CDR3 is TGTGCCTGGAGTGGGCAAGACTACTACGAGCAGTACTCC. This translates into CAWSGQDYYEQYS.

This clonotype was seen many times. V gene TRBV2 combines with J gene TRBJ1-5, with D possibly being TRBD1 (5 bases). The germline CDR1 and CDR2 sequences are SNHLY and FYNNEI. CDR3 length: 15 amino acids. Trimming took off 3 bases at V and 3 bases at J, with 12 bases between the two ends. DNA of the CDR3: TGTGCCAGCAGTGATACAGGAGCCTCCAATCAGCCCCAGCATTTT. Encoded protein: CASSDTGASNQPQHF.

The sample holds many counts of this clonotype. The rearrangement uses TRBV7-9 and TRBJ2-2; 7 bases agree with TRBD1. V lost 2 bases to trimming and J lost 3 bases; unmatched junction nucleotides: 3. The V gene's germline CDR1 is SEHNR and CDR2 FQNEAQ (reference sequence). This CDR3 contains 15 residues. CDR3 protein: CASSLTGEDTGELFF. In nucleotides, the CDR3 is TGTGCCAGCAGCTTAACAGGGGAAGACACCGGGGAGCTGTTTTTT.

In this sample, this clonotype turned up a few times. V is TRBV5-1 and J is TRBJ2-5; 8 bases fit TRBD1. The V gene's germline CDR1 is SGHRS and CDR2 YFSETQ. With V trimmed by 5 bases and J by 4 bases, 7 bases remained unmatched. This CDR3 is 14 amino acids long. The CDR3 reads CASRFQGALETQYF. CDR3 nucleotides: TGCGCCAGCAGATTCCAGGGGGCTTTAGAGACCCAGTACTTC.

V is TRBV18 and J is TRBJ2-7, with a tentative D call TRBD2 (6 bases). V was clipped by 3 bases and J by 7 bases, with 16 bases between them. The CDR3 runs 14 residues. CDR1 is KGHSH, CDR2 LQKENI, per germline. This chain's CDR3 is CASSPGGMKGEQYF. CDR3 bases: TGTGCCAGCTCACCTGGCGGGATGAAGGGGGAGCAGTACTTC.

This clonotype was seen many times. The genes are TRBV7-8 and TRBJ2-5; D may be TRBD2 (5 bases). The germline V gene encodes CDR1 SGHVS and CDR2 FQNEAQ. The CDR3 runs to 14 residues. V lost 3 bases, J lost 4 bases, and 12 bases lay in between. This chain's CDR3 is CASSFREMGETQYF. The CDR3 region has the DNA TGTGCCAGCAGCTTTAGGGAGATGGGAGAGACCCAGTACTTC. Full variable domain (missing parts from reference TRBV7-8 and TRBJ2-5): GAGVSQSPRYKVAKRGQDVALRCDPISGHVSLFWYQQALGQGPEFLTYFQNEAQLDKSGLPSDRFFAERPEGSVSTLKIQRTQQEDSAVYLCASSFREMGETQYFGPGTRLLVL.

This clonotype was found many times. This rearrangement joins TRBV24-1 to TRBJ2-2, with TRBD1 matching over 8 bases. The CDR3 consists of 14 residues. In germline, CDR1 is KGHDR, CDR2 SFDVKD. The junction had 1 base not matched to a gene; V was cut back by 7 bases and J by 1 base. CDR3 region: CATRGQGNTGELFF. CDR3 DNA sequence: TGTGCCACCAGAGGACAGGGGAACACCGGGGAGCTGTTTTTT.

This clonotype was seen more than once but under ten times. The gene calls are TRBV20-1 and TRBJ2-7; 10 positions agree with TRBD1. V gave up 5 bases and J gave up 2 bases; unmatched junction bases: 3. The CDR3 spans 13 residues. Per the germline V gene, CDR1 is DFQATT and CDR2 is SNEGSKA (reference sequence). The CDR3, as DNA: TGCAGTGCTCCCGGGACAGGGGCCTACGAGCAGTACTTC. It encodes CSAPGTGAYEQYF.

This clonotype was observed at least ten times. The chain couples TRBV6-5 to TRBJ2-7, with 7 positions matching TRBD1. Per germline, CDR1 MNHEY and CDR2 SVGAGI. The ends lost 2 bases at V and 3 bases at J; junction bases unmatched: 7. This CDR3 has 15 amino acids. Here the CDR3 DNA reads TGTGCCAGCAGTTACAGTGAGGGGGCAGGCTACGAGCAGTACTTC. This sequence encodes CASSYSEGAGYEQYF.

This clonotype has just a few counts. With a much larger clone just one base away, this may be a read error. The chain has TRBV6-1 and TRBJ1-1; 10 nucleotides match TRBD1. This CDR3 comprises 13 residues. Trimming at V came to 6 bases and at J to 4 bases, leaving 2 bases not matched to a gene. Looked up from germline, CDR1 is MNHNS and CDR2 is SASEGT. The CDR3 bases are TGTGCCAGCAGGGGACAGGGGCTCACTGAAGCTTTCTTT. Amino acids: CASRGQGLTEAFF.

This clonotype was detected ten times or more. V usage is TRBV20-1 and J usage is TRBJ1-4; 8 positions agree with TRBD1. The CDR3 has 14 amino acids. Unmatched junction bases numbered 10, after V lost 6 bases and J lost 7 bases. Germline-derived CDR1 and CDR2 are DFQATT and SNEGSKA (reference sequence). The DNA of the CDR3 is TGCAGTGCACCTCGACAGGGGAAGGTTGAAAAACTGTTTTTT. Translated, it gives CSAPRQGKVEKLFF.

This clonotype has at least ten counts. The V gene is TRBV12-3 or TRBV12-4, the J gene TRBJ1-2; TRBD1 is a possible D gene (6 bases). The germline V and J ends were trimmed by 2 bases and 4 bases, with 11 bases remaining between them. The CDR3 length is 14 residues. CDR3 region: CASSLYGGSYGYTF. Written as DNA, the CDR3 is TGTGCCAGCAGTTTATATGGGGGCAGCTATGGCTACACCTTC.

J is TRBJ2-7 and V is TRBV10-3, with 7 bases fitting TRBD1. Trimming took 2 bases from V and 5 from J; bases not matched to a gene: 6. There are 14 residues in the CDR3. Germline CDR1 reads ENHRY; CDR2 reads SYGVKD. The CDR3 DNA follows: TGTGCCATCAGTGAGGGGGACAGATTGCACGAGCAGTACTTC. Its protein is CAISEGDRLHEQYF.

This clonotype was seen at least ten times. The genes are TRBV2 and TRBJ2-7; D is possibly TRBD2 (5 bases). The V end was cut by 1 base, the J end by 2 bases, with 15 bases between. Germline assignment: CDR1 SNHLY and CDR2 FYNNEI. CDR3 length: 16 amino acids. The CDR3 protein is CASSEGGWLKPYEQYF. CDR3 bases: TGTGCCAGCAGTGAAGGAGGGTGGCTAAAACCCTACGAGCAGTACTTC.

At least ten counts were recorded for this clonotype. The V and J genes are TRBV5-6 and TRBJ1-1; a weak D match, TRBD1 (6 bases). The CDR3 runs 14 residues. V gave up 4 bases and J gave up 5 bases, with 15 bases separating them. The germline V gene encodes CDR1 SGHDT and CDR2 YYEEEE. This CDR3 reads CASSIQGRETEAFF. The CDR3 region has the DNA TGTGCCAGCAGCATACAGGGTCGAGAGACTGAAGCTTTCTTT. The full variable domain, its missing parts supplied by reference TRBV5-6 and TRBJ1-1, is DAGVTQSPTHLIKTRGQQVTLRCSPKSGHDTVSWYQQALGQGPQFIFQYYEEEERQRGNFPDRFSGHQFPNYSSELNVNALLLGDSALYLCASSIQGRETEAFFGQGTRLTVV.

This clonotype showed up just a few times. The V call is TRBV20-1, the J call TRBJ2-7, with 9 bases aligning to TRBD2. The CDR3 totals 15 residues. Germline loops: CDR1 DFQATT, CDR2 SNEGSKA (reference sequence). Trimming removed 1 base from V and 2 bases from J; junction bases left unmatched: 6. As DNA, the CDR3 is TGCAGTGCTAGAGCATCTAGCGGGACGACCTACGAGCAGTACTTC. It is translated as CSARASSGTTYEQYF.

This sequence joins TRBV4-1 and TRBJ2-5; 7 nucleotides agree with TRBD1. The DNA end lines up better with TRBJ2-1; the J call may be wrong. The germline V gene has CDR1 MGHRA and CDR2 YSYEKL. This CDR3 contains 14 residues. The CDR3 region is CASSQGQLGLEQFF. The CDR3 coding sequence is TGCGCCAGCAGCCAGGGACAGCTAGGGTTAGAGCAGTTCTTC.

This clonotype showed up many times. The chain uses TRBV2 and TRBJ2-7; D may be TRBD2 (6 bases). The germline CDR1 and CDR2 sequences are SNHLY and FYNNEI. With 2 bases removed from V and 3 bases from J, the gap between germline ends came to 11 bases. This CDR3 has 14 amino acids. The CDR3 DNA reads TGTGCCAGCAGTGAAACGGGAGCGATCTACGAGCAGTACTTC. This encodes CASSETGAIYEQYF.

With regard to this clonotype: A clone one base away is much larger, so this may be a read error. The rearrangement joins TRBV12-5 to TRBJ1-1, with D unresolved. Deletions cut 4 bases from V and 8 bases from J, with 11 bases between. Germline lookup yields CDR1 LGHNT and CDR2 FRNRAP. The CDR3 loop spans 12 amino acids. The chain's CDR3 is CASGWNAAEAFF. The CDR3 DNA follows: TGTGCTAGTGGTTGGAACGCTGCCGAAGCTTTCTTT.

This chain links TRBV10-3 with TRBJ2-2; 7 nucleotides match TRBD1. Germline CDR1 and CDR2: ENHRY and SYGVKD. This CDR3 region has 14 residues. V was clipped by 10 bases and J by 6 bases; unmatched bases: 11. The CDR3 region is CANSGTETPGELFF. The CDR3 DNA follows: TGTGCCAACTCCGGGACAGAAACACCCGGGGAGCTGTTTTTT.

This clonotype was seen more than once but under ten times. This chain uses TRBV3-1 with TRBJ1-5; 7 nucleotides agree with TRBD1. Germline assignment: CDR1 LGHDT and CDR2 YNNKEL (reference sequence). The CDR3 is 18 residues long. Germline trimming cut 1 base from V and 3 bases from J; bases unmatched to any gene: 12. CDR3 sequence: CASSQGTPHGQDNQPQHF. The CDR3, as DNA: TGTGCCAGCAGCCAAGGCACCCCCCACGGACAGGACAATCAGCCCCAGCATTTT.

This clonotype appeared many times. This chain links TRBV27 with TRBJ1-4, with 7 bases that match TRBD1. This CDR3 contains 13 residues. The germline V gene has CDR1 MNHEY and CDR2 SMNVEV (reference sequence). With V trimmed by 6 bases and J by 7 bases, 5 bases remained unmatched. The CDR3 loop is CASRGGGGEKLFF. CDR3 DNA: TGTGCCAGCAGGGGAGGGGGCGGTGAAAAACTGTTTTTT. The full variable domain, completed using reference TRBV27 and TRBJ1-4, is EAQVTQNPRYLITVTGKKLTVTCSQNMNHEYMSWYRQDPGLGLRQIYYSMNVEVTDKGDVPEGYKVSRKEKRNFPLILESPSPNQTSLYFCASRGGGGEKLFFGSGTQLSVL.

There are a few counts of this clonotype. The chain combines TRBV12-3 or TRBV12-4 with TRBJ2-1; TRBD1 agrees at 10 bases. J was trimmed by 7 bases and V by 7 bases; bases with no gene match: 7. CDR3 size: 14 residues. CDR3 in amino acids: CASTPTGGLNEQFF. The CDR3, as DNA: TGTGCCAGCACCCCGACAGGGGGCTTAAATGAGCAGTTCTTC.